These 8 T cell receptor beta chains came from one sample sequenced in a study of cytomegalovirus exposure and HLA in healthy donors. PCR involved 60 Vbeta and 13 Jbeta primers. TCRdb's table, derived via immunoSEQ multiplex PCR, lists solely in-frame clones and lacks some. Of some 150,000 clones detected, roughly 80% appear once; the ten largest clones hold under 6%. Sequencing used PBMCs. Receptors originate from a man in his thirties or forties in good health and CMV-seronegative.

This clone was counted a few times. This chain connects TRBV10-3 to TRBJ2-2, with a weak D call TRBD2 (5 bases). This CDR3 is 16 amino acids long. The germline CDR1 and CDR2 sequences are ENHRY and SYGVKD. V was shortened by 0 bases and J by 1 base, with 9 bases between the two germline ends. CDR3 amino acids: CAISESTRGNTGELFF. CDR3 nucleotide sequence: TGTGCCATCAGTGAGTCGACTCGGGGGAACACCGGGGAGCTGTTTTTT.

This clone was picked up one time. The V and J genes are TRBV30 and TRBJ2-7; perhaps TRBD2 as D (6 bases). V was clipped by 2 bases and J by 7 bases, with 9 bases between them. CDR1 and CDR2 (germline): GTSNPN, SVGIG (reference sequence). This CDR3 has 11 residues. The CDR3, as DNA: TGTGCCTGGAGTCTCGGGACTGAGCAGTACTTC. This codes for CAWSLGTEQYF.

The chain joins TRBV7-3 to TRBJ2-2; perhaps TRBD2 as D (7 bases). Germline V gene sequence: CDR1 SGHTA, CDR2 FQGTGA. The CDR3 is made up of 17 amino acids. Trimming stripped 0 bases from V and 2 bases from J, with 13 bases between. CDR3 sequence reads: CASSLTLGGANTGELFF. The DNA of the CDR3 is TGTGCCAGCAGCTTAACGTTGGGGGGGGCAAACACCGGGGAGCTGTTTTTT.

The chain carries TRBV9 and TRBJ2-2, with a tentative D call TRBD1 (6 bases). The V and J ends lost 0 bases and 7 bases respectively, with 16 bases between them. This CDR3 is built from 16 residues. Germline CDR1 reads SGDLS; CDR2 reads YYNGEE. This chain's CDR3 is CASSVVSRTDRGELFF. The CDR3 nucleotides read TGTGCCAGCAGCGTAGTGTCCAGGACAGATCGCGGGGAGCTGTTTTTT.

The chain has TRBV7-3 and TRBJ1-1; D might be TRBD1 (6 bases). Germline V CDR1 and CDR2: SGHTA, FQGTGA. The CDR3 totals 12 residues. V lost 4 bases, J lost 5 bases, and 8 bases lay in between. CDR3 sequence reads: CASSSQGTEAFF. CDR3 sequence (DNA): TGTGCCAGCAGCTCGCAGGGGACTGAAGCTTTCTTT.

This chain uses TRBV7-9 with TRBJ1-2; a possible D gene is TRBD1 (6 bases). The CDR3 runs to 14 residues. V gave up 4 bases and J gave up 2 bases, with 11 bases separating them. Germline assignment: CDR1 SEHNR and CDR2 FQNEAQ (reference sequence). CDR3 region: CASSYADRNYGYTF. The CDR3 region has the DNA TGTGCCAGCAGCTATGCCGACAGGAACTATGGCTACACCTTC.

This clone has a handful of counts. V usage is TRBV7-9 and J usage is TRBJ2-5; D is perhaps TRBD1 (6 bases). Germline V gives CDR1 SEHNR, CDR2 FQNEAQ (reference sequence). V gave up 5 bases and J gave up 5 bases, with 12 bases separating them. The CDR3 has 13 amino acids. CDR3 in amino acids: CASSHRARETQYF. In DNA form, the CDR3 reads TGTGCCAGCAGCCACAGGGCCCGGGAGACCCAGTACTTC.

This clone is a singleton in its sample. This chain uses TRBV19 with TRBJ2-1; 8 bases line up with TRBD2. CDR1 LNHDA and CDR2 SQIVND come from the germline V gene (reference sequence). The CDR3 covers 15 residues. The V segment lost 6 bases and the J segment 4 bases; nucleotides outside the gene matches: 8. CDR3 amino acids: CASSPGVAGYNEQFF. The DNA of the CDR3 is TGTGCCAGTAGCCCGGGGGTAGCGGGATACAATGAGCAGTTCTTC.